A single sample is the source of the 5 T cell receptor beta chains below, sequenced in a study of blood T cells in healthy people across ages (dated by TCRdb to 2013 to 2016). Library method: 5' RACE. The sample was run on an Illumina HiSeq 2500. The second PCR ran for about 7 to 11 cycles and used a J-beta primer mix along with a sample-barcoded 5' primer. TCRdb ran its own pipeline on the public reads, namely fastp trimming at Q25 and MiXCR clone calling, and kept in-frame beta chains. All rows with the same CDR3 protein become a single entry with the most common DNA and genes. This sample has hundreds of thousands of distinct CDR3 sequences in its table, and roughly 21% of those were observed once. The ten largest make up approximately 3.7% of the sample. The sample consisted of blood. These receptors originate from a man aged 65 to 85 in good health.

This clonotype showed up just a few times. The J gene is TRBJ1-2, the V gene TRBV15; 7 bases fit TRBD1. This CDR3 is built from 14 residues. Germline V lookup: CDR1 LNHNV, CDR2 YYDKDF (reference sequence). After removal of 9 bases from V and 1 base from J, the junction contained 8 bases not matched to a gene. For the CDR3, the DNA is TGTGCCACTGCCTTGGGACAGAGTAACTATGGCTACACCTTC. It codes for CATALGQSNYGYTF.

About this clonotype itself: A much bigger clone sits one base away, suggesting this may be a read error. This chain connects TRBV12-3 or TRBV12-4 to TRBJ2-2; D perhaps matches TRBD1 (6 bases). This CDR3 has 15 amino acids. The CDR3 coding sequence is TGTGCCAGCAGCCCGGGACAACCGAACACCGGGGAGCTGGTTTTT. It translates to CASSPGQPNTGELVF.

A few counts support this clonotype. V is TRBV7-9 and J is TRBJ1-2; no clear D gene. The length of the CDR3 is 13 residues. V lost 5 bases, J lost 0 bases, and 7 bases lay in between. The germline CDR1 and CDR2 sequences are SEHNR and FQNEAQ (reference sequence). This chain's CDR3 is CASSPAPNYGYTF. CDR3 nucleotides: TGTGCCAGCAGCCCGGCTCCTAACTATGGCTACACCTTC.

This clonotype was detected only a few times. The chain carries TRBV3-1 and TRBJ2-5, with D perhaps TRBD2 (5 bases). The CDR3 runs to 13 residues. Germline V gene sequence: CDR1 LGHDT, CDR2 YNNKEL (reference sequence). The V gene lost 2 bases and the J gene lost 3 bases, with 7 bases spanning the gap. CDR3 DNA sequence: TGTGCCAGCAGCCAAATGGGAGAAGAGACCCAGTACTTC. It specifies CASSQMGEETQYF.

V gene TRBV4-2 combines with J gene TRBJ2-5, with D perhaps TRBD1 (6 bases). Trimming cost V 2 bases and J 0 bases, with 7 bases left between them. The V gene's germline CDR1 is LGHNA and CDR2 YNFKEQ. This CDR3 has 14 residues. In nucleotides, the CDR3 is TGTGCCAGCAGCCAACAGGGGTACCAAGAGACCCAGTACTTC. It codes for CASSQQGYQETQYF.